This T cell receptor beta chain comes out of a study of cytomegalovirus exposure and HLA in healthy donors. 13 Jbeta primers and 60 Vbeta primers were used for the PCR. In the authors' methods: It was a later analysis that counted tens of millions of unique TCR beta chains, of which around 11 million were shared. This table comes from immunoSEQ multiplex PCR, and its TCRdb copy is limited to in-frame clones, with some not included. That table is the source of V, J and clone size, and D and trimming were worked out from the DNA. The sample includes over 150,000 clones, 70% to 85% of them seen just once. Study-level points and caveats: Later analysis identified 16,951 TCR beta sequences associated with HLA alleles, using a false discovery rate threshold of 0.05.

This clone showed up just a few times. The antigen is undetermined. Other DNA sequences in the sample encode the same CDR3. This CDR3 spans 15 amino acids. The V segment lost 1 base and the J segment 8 bases; nucleotides outside the gene matches: 10. The germline gives CDR1 LGHNA, CDR2 YNFKEQ. The sequenced sample consisted of PBMCs. This clonotype was obtained from a woman aged 55-75 years in good health and CMV-seropositive. The chain couples TRBV4-2 to TRBJ1-2, with 7 bases fitting TRBD1. CDR3 protein: CASSQGQEGAEGYTF. CDR3 coding DNA: TGTGCCAGCAGCCAAGGGCAGGAGGGGGCTGAAGGCTACACCTTC.